The 32 T cell receptor beta chains below all came from one sample that was sequenced in a study of PD-1 blockade in classical Hodgkin lymphoma. Time point here: cycle 4 day 1 (C4D1), after more than five weeks of nivolumab. Brentuximab vedotin exposure varied, and every patient relapsed after autologous stem cell transplantation. Investigators isolated CD4+ T cells from thawed PBMCs through magnetic negative selection. Sequenced by immunoSEQ multiplex PCR; TCRdb stores in-frame clones only, minus some. Of about 17,000 clones in the sample, over 70% are singletons; the top ten hold about 2%. The material sequenced was CD4+ T cells from blood, taken before the fourth cycle of nivolumab. All receptors derive from a human donor with classical Hodgkin lymphoma.

For this clone: A read error may produce the germline difference seen at one junction end. The chain recombines TRBV2 with TRBJ2-7; possible D gene TRBD2, 5 bases. The CDR3 contains 11 residues. Germline values: CDR1 SNHLY, CDR2 FYNNEI. CDR3 in DNA: TGTGCCAGCAGTGATCCGGGGTGGATAGACTTC. It translates to CASSDPGWIDF. The full variable domain, with the rest looked up from reference TRBV2 and TRBJ2-7, is EPEVTQTPSHQVTQMGQEVILRCVPISNHLYFYWYRQILGQKVEFLVSFYNNEISEKSEIFDDQFSVERPDGSNFTLKIRSTKLEDSAMYFCASSDPGWIDFGPGTRLTVT.

The rearrangement links TRBV2 to TRBJ2-5, with 10 bases identical to TRBD2. The CDR3 runs to 15 residues. V lost 8 bases and J lost 3; bases outside the gene matches: 9. Per germline, CDR1 SNHLY and CDR2 FYNNEI. CDR3 amino acids: CASGRGLAWEETQYF. In DNA form, the CDR3 reads TGTGCCAGCGGGAGGGGACTAGCGTGGGAAGAGACCCAGTACTTC.

The V call is TRBV4-1, the J call TRBJ2-5; D gene unclear. Germline assignment: CDR1 MGHRA and CDR2 YSYEKL. V was cut by 4 bases and J by 6 bases, with 18 bases left in between. The CDR3 totals 15 residues. The chain's CDR3 is CASSLVDRDHQTQYF. CDR3 DNA: TGCGCCAGCAGCCTAGTAGACCGCGACCACCAGACCCAGTACTTC.

This clone was observed a few times. The rearrangement links TRBV5-1 to TRBJ1-1; D might be TRBD1 (5 bases). V was clipped by 5 bases and J by 1 base, with 12 bases between them. The CDR3 totals 14 residues. In germline, CDR1 is SGHRS, CDR2 YFSETQ. The DNA for the CDR3 is TGCGCCAGCAGACCGGGGGGAGAGAACACTGAAGCTTTCTTT. Amino acid sequence: CASRPGGENTEAFF. Variable domain in full (rest from reference TRBV5-1 and TRBJ1-1): KAGVTQTPRYLIKTRGQQVTLSCSPISGHRSVSWYQQTPGQGLQFLFEYFSETQRNKGNFPGRFSGRQFSNSRSEMNVSTLELGDSALYLCASRPGGENTEAFFGQGTRLTVV.

This clone was seen a single time. V usage is TRBV11-3 and J usage is TRBJ2-7; 7 bases agree with TRBD1. Germline CDR1 SGHNT, CDR2 YENEEA. V trimming: 3 bases; J trimming: 3 bases; junction bases outside the gene matches: 2. The CDR3 is 13 amino acids. CDR3 protein: CASSLGQHYEQYF. CDR3 DNA sequence: TGTGCCAGCAGCTTGGGACAGCACTACGAGCAGTACTTC.

In DNA form, the CDR3 reads TGTGCCAGCAGCCGCCTCTCGGGGCAGGGAGGTGAAAAACTGTTTTTT. Translated, it gives CASSRLSGQGGEKLFF. This chain links TRBV5-4 with TRBJ1-4, with a possible D match to TRBD1 (5 bases). The CDR3 consists of 16 residues. Trimming left V 4 bases short and J 7 bases short, with 20 bases between. The germline V gene has CDR1 SGHNT and CDR2 YYREEE (reference sequence).

This clone came up once. The chain is built from TRBV28 and TRBJ1-4; D call uncertain. Germline CDR1 is MDHEN and CDR2 is SYDVKM. The CDR3 sequence is 15 residues long. V lost 1 base to trimming and J lost 6 bases, with 12 bases between them. CDR3 sequence reads: CASSLSGSIDEKLFF. CDR3 in DNA: TGTGCCAGCAGTTTATCTGGCTCTATTGATGAAAAACTGTTTTTT.

This clone occurred once. The chain couples TRBV11-2 to TRBJ2-5, with TRBD2 matching over 14 bases. CDR3 size: 16 residues. J lost 5 bases, V lost 2 bases, and 4 bases had no gene match. Per the germline V gene, CDR1 is SGHAT and CDR2 is FQNNGV. CDR3 region: CASSLRLAGGMETQYF. The CDR3 DNA is TGTGCCAGCAGCTTAAGACTAGCGGGAGGGATGGAGACCCAGTACTTC.

This rearrangement joins TRBV27 to TRBJ2-1; D is possibly TRBD2 (6 bases). This CDR3 spans 16 amino acids. V was trimmed by 2 bases and J by 0 bases, leaving 11 bases between them. CDR1 is MNHEY, CDR2 SMNVEV, per germline (reference sequence). In DNA form, the CDR3 reads TGTGCCAGCAGTTTAATAGCGGAAAGCTCCTACAATGAGCAGTTCTTC. As protein: CASSLIAESSYNEQFF.

V and J are TRBV10-3 and TRBJ2-2; D is possibly TRBD1 (6 bases). Per germline, CDR1 ENHRY and CDR2 SYGVKD. The CDR3 consists of 17 residues. V dropped 6 bases and J dropped 6 bases, with 23 bases sitting between them. This CDR3 is CAISSITGIANAGELFF. For the CDR3, the DNA is TGTGCCATCAGCTCGATTACAGGGATAGCGAATGCCGGGGAGCTGTTTTTT.

This chain joins TRBV6-5 and TRBJ2-2; D remains ambiguous. The CDR3 contains 14 residues. Looked up from germline, CDR1 is MNHEY and CDR2 is SVGAGI. V was trimmed by 1 base and J by 5 bases, leaving 8 bases between them. The CDR3 nucleotides are TGTGCCAGCAGTTACTGGTTAGCTACCGGGGAGCTGTTTTTT. Translation: CASSYWLATGELFF.

The genes are TRBV27 and TRBJ2-2; 7 nucleotides line up with TRBD1. Per germline, CDR1 MNHEY and CDR2 SMNVEV (reference sequence). This CDR3 spans 16 amino acids. V shed 3 bases and J 4 bases; nucleotides not matched to a gene: 8. The DNA of the CDR3 is TGTGCCAGCAGTTTCAGGGGGTACAGTATCACCGGGGAGCTGTTTTTT. Translated: CASSFRGYSITGELFF.

This rearrangement joins TRBV27 to TRBJ2-6; 10 bases align to TRBD1. J gave up 4 bases and V 6 bases, and 3 bases lay outside the gene matches. The CDR3 has 15 amino acids. Germline V gives CDR1 MNHEY, CDR2 SMNVEV (reference sequence). CDR3 region: CASRGTGAGANVLTF. The CDR3 nucleotides are TGTGCCAGCAGGGGGACAGGGGCCGGGGCCAACGTCCTGACTTTC.

This sequence joins TRBV10-3 and TRBJ2-3; unclear D gene. CDR1 and CDR2 from the germline V gene are ENHRY and SYGVKD. This CDR3 has 11 residues. Trimming cost V 6 bases and J 0 bases, with 1 base left between them. In DNA form, the CDR3 reads TGTGCCATCAGCAGCACAGATACGCAGTATTTT. Its translation is CAISSTDTQYF.

The chain joins TRBV7-8 to TRBJ2-5, with 11 bases fitting TRBD1. V lost 3 bases, J lost 5 bases, and 8 bases stayed unmatched. CDR3 length: 16 residues. CDR1 is SGHVS, CDR2 FQNEAQ, per germline. The CDR3 DNA sequence: TGTGCCAGCAGCTTTATAGGACAGGGGGCATTGGAGACCCAGTACTTC. This encodes CASSFIGQGALETQYF.

This clone showed up just once. The chain couples TRBV5-4 to TRBJ2-7, with 13 bases aligning to TRBD2. The germline V gene has CDR1 SGHNT and CDR2 YYREEE (reference sequence). Trimming cost V 4 bases and J 3 bases; bases outside gene matches: 10. The CDR3 contains 17 residues. In DNA, the CDR3 is TGTGCCAGCAGCATTGGACTAGCGGGAGTCGAATACTACGAGCAGTACTTC. Translating gives CASSIGLAGVEYYEQYF.

The V call is TRBV4-1, the J call TRBJ2-2; D possibly uses TRBD1 or TRBD2 (5 bases each). Germline loops: CDR1 MGHRA, CDR2 YSYEKL. The CDR3 runs to 19 residues. V was pared by 3 bases and J by 0 bases, with 20 bases between. Written as DNA, the CDR3 is TGCGCCAGCAGCCACCCTCCGGGACGACAGCAAGCGAACACCGGGGAGCTGTTTTTT. Translating gives CASSHPPGRQQANTGELFF.

This clone was observed a handful of times. The genes are TRBV2 and TRBJ1-5; D remains unclear. CDR3 length: 14 residues. Germline V CDR1 and CDR2: SNHLY, FYNNEI. The V gene lost 4 bases and the J gene lost 4 bases, with 11 bases spanning the gap. The CDR3 nucleotides are TGTGCCAGCAGTGTATCGGTGGGGAATCAGCCCCAGCATTTT. As protein: CASSVSVGNQPQHF.

The V call is TRBV5-1, the J call TRBJ2-1; maybe TRBD1 (5 bases). CDR1 SGHRS and CDR2 YFSETQ come from the germline V gene. Trimming took 1 base from V and 7 from J, leaving 15 bases between them. This CDR3 comprises 15 residues. In nucleotides, the CDR3 is TGCGCCAGCAGCTTGTTACGACAGATGGGGAATGAGCAGTTCTTC. Its protein product is CASSLLRQMGNEQFF.

The gene calls are TRBV10-3 and TRBJ2-1, with 10 bases identical to TRBD2. Germline CDR1 reads ENHRY; CDR2 reads SYGVKD. The CDR3 totals 16 residues. V trimming: 4 bases; J trimming: 3 bases; junction bases outside the gene matches: 6. This chain's CDR3 is CAISGGSGRGYNEQFF. As DNA, the CDR3 is TGTGCCATCAGTGGAGGGAGCGGGAGGGGCTACAATGAGCAGTTCTTC.

This clone was seen a single time. This chain uses TRBV7-2 with TRBJ2-2; TRBD2 agrees at 7 bases. The junction had 6 bases not matched to a gene; V was cut back by 1 base and J by 4 bases. The germline CDR1 and CDR2 sequences are SGHTA and FQGNSA. The CDR3 has 16 residues. CDR3 sequence (DNA): TGTGCCAGCAGCTTAGTCCTTTCGGGGGGCACCGGGGAGCTGTTTTTT. Translated, it gives CASSLVLSGGTGELFF.

The rearrangement uses TRBV6-1 and TRBJ1-5; D is perhaps TRBD1 (6 bases). The CDR3 extends over 14 amino acids. CDR1 and CDR2 (germline): MNHNS, SASEGT. Trimming pared 6 bases from V and 0 bases from J, leaving 9 bases between. The CDR3 spells CASRWTVSNQPQHF. The DNA for the CDR3 is TGTGCCAGCAGATGGACAGTTAGCAATCAGCCCCAGCATTTT.

The V and J genes are TRBV6-1 and TRBJ2-7; no clear D. In germline, CDR1 is MNHNS, CDR2 SASEGT. With 4 bases removed from V and 2 bases from J, the gap between germline ends came to 15 bases. This CDR3 comprises 15 residues. The CDR3 nucleotides are TGTGCCAGCAGTGCACCGTCGGCTCGTCCCTACGAGCAGTACTTC. Encoded protein: CASSAPSARPYEQYF.

This CDR3 is CASSRAEDSNQPQHF. Here the CDR3 DNA reads TGTGCCAGCAGTCGGGCAGAGGATAGCAATCAGCCCCAGCATTTT. The rearrangement joins TRBV6-1 to TRBJ1-5; D is ambiguous. This CDR3 is 15 amino acids long. From germline, CDR1 is MNHNS and CDR2 SASEGT. Between the trimmed V and J ends, which lost 5 bases and 0 bases, there was a span of 11 bases.

The chain links TRBV7-8 to TRBJ1-5; D is ambiguous. The ends were cut back, 1 base at V and 7 bases at J, with 8 bases in the middle. Germline loops: CDR1 SGHVS, CDR2 FQNEAQ. This CDR3 has 13 amino acids. CDR3 protein: CASSLVIGQPQHF. The CDR3 nucleotides read TGTGCCAGCAGCTTAGTAATAGGGCAGCCCCAGCATTTT.

J is TRBJ2-7 and V is TRBV5-5; tentative D call: TRBD2 (6 bases). V was trimmed by 4 bases and J by 0 bases, leaving 17 bases between them. The CDR3 is made up of 16 amino acids. The V gene's germline CDR1 is SGHKS and CDR2 YYEKEE (reference sequence). The CDR3 nucleotides read TGTGCCAGCAGCGGGGGGACCGGGTCTAGCTCCTACGAGCAGTACTTC. Residues: CASSGGTGSSSYEQYF.

This clone was seen more than once but under ten times. CDR3 region: CATSTGTGVQPQHF. DNA of the CDR3: TGTGCCACGTCCACCGGGACAGGGGTTCAGCCCCAGCATTTT. The rearrangement uses TRBV6-5 and TRBJ1-5; 10 bases match TRBD1. The CDR3 is 14 residues long. V dropped 10 bases and J dropped 6; count of bases not matched to a gene: 9. CDR1 and CDR2 (germline): MNHEY, SVGAGI.

The chain has TRBV5-1 and TRBJ1-2; TRBD1 might be the D (6 bases). CDR1 and CDR2 (germline): SGHRS, YFSETQ. The ends were cut back, 0 bases at V and 7 bases at J, with 16 bases in the middle. The length of the CDR3 is 15 residues. The CDR3 sequence: CASSLEFWGQVGYTF. The CDR3 region has the DNA TGCGCCAGCAGCTTGGAGTTCTGGGGGCAGGTTGGCTACACCTTC.

The rearrangement joins TRBV28 to TRBJ2-1; 7 nucleotides agree with TRBD2. Germline CDR1 is MDHEN and CDR2 is SYDVKM. The V gene end was trimmed by 3 bases and the J gene end by 5 bases; junction bases not matched to a gene: 13. This CDR3 is built from 17 residues. The CDR3 region has the DNA TGTGCCAGCAGTTTTTCCCAACTAGCGTCATGGGACAATGAGCAGTTCTTC. Its translation is CASSFSQLASWDNEQFF.

The J gene is TRBJ2-1, the V gene TRBV10-3; weak D call: TRBD2 (6 bases). Germline lookup yields CDR1 ENHRY and CDR2 SYGVKD. V shed 6 bases and J shed 3 bases, with 15 bases lying between them. The CDR3 length is 15 residues. CDR3 sequence: CAISRGSGVYNEQFF. In DNA, the CDR3 is TGTGCCATCAGCCGAGGTAGCGGTGTCTACAATGAGCAGTTCTTC.

The chain joins TRBV10-3 to TRBJ2-2, with 11 bases lining up with TRBD1. CDR3 size: 14 residues. J lost 6 bases, V lost 9 bases, and 6 bases had no gene match. Germline assignment: CDR1 ENHRY and CDR2 SYGVKD. The CDR3 DNA sequence: TGTGCCATGAGCCGGGACAGGGGGTCCGGGGAGCTGTTTTTT. This gives the protein CAMSRDRGSGELFF.

This chain links TRBV7-9 with TRBJ2-7, with 9 bases that match TRBD2. CDR1 is SEHNR and CDR2 is FQNEAQ in the germline V gene (reference sequence). This CDR3 spans 14 amino acids. The J segment lost 7 bases and the V segment lost 4 bases, leaving 8 bases of the junction unmatched. CDR3 amino acids: CASSYSGSLLEQYF. CDR3 DNA sequence: TGTGCCAGCAGCTATAGCGGGAGTTTGTTAGAGCAGTACTTC.